The next 29 T cell receptor beta chains were all read from a single sample in a study of read filtering for tumor transcriptome and immune sequencing. From 350 to 500 ng of RNA, a library with molecular barcoded alpha/delta and beta/gamma adaptors was made. TCRdb independently ran MiXCR on the reads; one entry per CDR3 protein. Of 25,000 to 35,000 distinct CDR3 sequences in the sample, under 15% were seen once. Source material: a population of CD138-negative cells sorted from bone marrow. Source of these receptors: a donor aged 40 or over with multiple myeloma.

This clonotype was seen at least ten times. V gene TRBV11-2 combines with J gene TRBJ1-1; D perhaps matches TRBD1 (5 bases). Looked up from germline, CDR1 is SGHAT and CDR2 is FQNNGV. This CDR3 comprises 12 residues. V was cut by 5 bases and J by 10 bases, with 14 bases left in between. The CDR3 sequence is CASSLGASGAFF. DNA for the CDR3: TGTGCCAGCAGCCTAGGGGCCTCAGGAGCTTTCTTT.

This clonotype was seen many times. The genes are TRBV18 and TRBJ1-5; 7 bases align to TRBD1. The CDR3 is 14 amino acids. Germline values: CDR1 KGHSH, CDR2 LQKENI. Unmatched junction bases numbered 2, after V lost 4 bases and J lost 2 bases. The DNA of the CDR3 is TGTGCCAGCTCACAGGGGGCTGGCAATCAGCCCCAGCATTTT. It codes for CASSQGAGNQPQHF.

On this clonotype itself: This may be a read error, as it is one base from a much larger clone. The chain couples TRBV6-6 to TRBJ2-5; D possibly corresponds to TRBD2 (5 bases). The CDR3 consists of 14 residues. In germline, CDR1 is MNHNY, CDR2 SVGAGI (reference sequence). CDR3 sequence reads: CASTSGNYQETQHF. CDR3 nucleotides: TGTGCCAGCACAAGCGGAAACTACCAAGAGACCCAGCACTTC.

The sample holds many counts of this clonotype. The chain links TRBV27 to TRBJ1-5, with D unclear. The CDR3 loop spans 15 amino acids. Germline CDR1 MNHEY, CDR2 SMNVEV (reference sequence). V lost 5 bases, J lost 0 bases, and 11 bases lay in between. The CDR3 reads CASSTFVGSNQPQHF. In DNA, the CDR3 is TGTGCCAGCAGTACCTTCGTGGGTAGCAATCAGCCCCAGCATTTT.

At least ten counts were recorded for this clonotype. The chain joins TRBV11-1 to TRBJ1-2; the match to TRBD1 covers 8 bases. V was pared by 5 bases and J by 5 bases, with 7 bases of the junction left unmatched. There are 14 residues in the CDR3. CDR1 is SGHAT, CDR2 FQDESV, per germline (reference sequence). CDR3 amino acids: CASSRWGQAYGYTF. The CDR3 nucleotides read TGTGCCAGCAGCCGGTGGGGACAGGCGTATGGCTACACCTTC.

This clonotype was counted between two and nine times. This chain uses TRBV7-8 with TRBJ2-3; 8 bases align to TRBD2. V was clipped by 4 bases and J by 4 bases; unmatched bases: 10. Germline lookup yields CDR1 SGHVS and CDR2 FQNEAQ. The CDR3 consists of 16 residues. The CDR3 spells CASSSRTSLLADTQYF. The CDR3 DNA follows: TGTGCCAGCAGCTCGAGGACTAGCCTATTGGCAGATACGCAGTATTTT.

With respect to this clonotype: One end of the junction varies from germline; a read error may be responsible. The rearrangement uses TRBV2 and TRBJ1-5; maybe TRBD1 (5 bases). CDR3 length equals 16 residues. Germline V lookup: CDR1 SNHLY, CDR2 FYNNEI. The CDR3 loop is CASSVRGRPGGQSQHF. In DNA form, the CDR3 reads TGTGCCAGCAGTGTTAGGGGAAGGCCGGGTGGTCAGTCCCAGCATTTT.

On this clonotype: This is likely an artifact of a read error, given a far larger clone one base away. V and J are TRBV5-8 and TRBJ2-5, with D uncertain. Looked up from germline, CDR1 is SGHTS and CDR2 is YDEGEE. The CDR3 totals 13 residues. In nucleotides, the CDR3 is TGTGCCAGCAGCTTGGAGGCGGAAGAGACCCAGGACTTC. Amino acids: CASSLEAEETQDF.

This clonotype was detected many times. The chain combines TRBV4-1 with TRBJ1-4; D is unclear. Germline CDR1 and CDR2: MGHRA and YSYEKL. V dropped 4 bases and J dropped 0 bases, with 9 bases sitting between them. This CDR3 is 15 amino acids long. The CDR3: CASSLQTTTNEKLFF. The CDR3 DNA reads TGCGCCAGCAGCCTACAGACAACAACTAATGAAAAACTGTTTTTT.

This clonotype has only a few counts. A read error may explain this, as a much larger clone is one base away. This chain connects TRBV7-8 to TRBJ1-6; TRBD1 is a possible D gene (5 bases). Germline loops: CDR1 SGHVS, CDR2 FQNEAQ. The CDR3 spans 15 residues. Here the CDR3 DNA reads TGTGCCGGCAGCCCCCGAGAAGGGGATAATTCACCCCTCCACTTT. This gives the protein CAGSPREGDNSPLHF.

This clonotype was recorded at least ten times. The chain combines TRBV19 with TRBJ2-3; TRBD1 agrees at 7 bases. The germline gives CDR1 LNHDA, CDR2 SQIVND (reference sequence). The CDR3 totals 15 residues. Trimming at V came to 7 bases and at J to 6 bases, leaving 13 bases not matched to a gene. Written as DNA, the CDR3 is TGTGCCAGTAACCCCGGGGACAGCAGAACCGATACGCAGTATTTT. Translation gives CASNPGDSRTDTQYF.

This clonotype showed up many times. The genes are TRBV12-3 or TRBV12-4 and TRBJ2-5, with 10 bases matching TRBD2. CDR3 length: 16 residues. V lost 0 bases to trimming and J lost 5 bases; unmatched junction nucleotides: 6. CDR3 sequence reads: CASSLASGRTLETQYF. For the CDR3, the DNA is TGTGCCAGCAGTTTAGCTAGCGGGAGGACCTTGGAGACCCAGTACTTC.

This clonotype was picked up many times. The gene calls are TRBV20-1 and TRBJ1-1, with 8 bases that match TRBD1. The germline gives CDR1 DFQATT, CDR2 SNEGSKA (reference sequence). With V trimmed by 2 bases and J by 1 base, 3 bases remained unmatched. The CDR3 runs 14 residues. This chain's CDR3 is CSARRTGGNTEAFF. CDR3 DNA sequence: TGCAGTGCTAGAAGAACAGGGGGGAACACTGAAGCTTTCTTT.

Judged by abundance, this clonotype is medium-sized (0.01 to 0.1%). The chain uses TRBV29-1 and TRBJ2-1; D ambiguous. This CDR3 is built from 16 residues. Trimming cost V 3 bases and J 5 bases, with 20 bases left between them. Per germline, CDR1 SQVTM and CDR2 ANQGSEA. This CDR3 reads CSVEAPIWGSNNEQFF. CDR3 nucleotides: TGCAGCGTTGAGGCACCGATTTGGGGATCGAACAATGAGCAGTTCTTC.

Only a few counts were recorded for this clonotype. A far larger clone is one base from this, pointing to a likely read error. The chain joins TRBV5-1 to TRBJ1-4, with D tentatively TRBD1 (5 bases). The germline CDR1 and CDR2 sequences are SGHRS and YFSETQ. CDR3 length: 16 residues. CDR3 in DNA: TGCGCCAGCAGCTTGGAACAGGCCGCCAGAGCAGATACGCTGTATTTT. Protein product: CASSLEQAARADTLYF.

With respect to this clonotype: A read error may account for a junction end that differs from germline. V is TRBV10-2 and J is TRBJ1-1, with TRBD1 matching over 9 bases. The V gene's germline CDR1 is WSHSY and CDR2 SAAADI. The CDR3 loop spans 15 amino acids. CDR3 in DNA: TGCGCCAGCAGTGAGTATGGACAGGGGAACACTGAAGCTTTCTTC. Protein sequence: CASSEYGQGNTEAFF.

This clonotype came up many times. This chain joins TRBV25-1 and TRBJ2-3; 7 positions match TRBD1. J was trimmed by 3 bases and V by 8 bases; bases with no gene match: 5. The CDR3 extends over 13 amino acids. Per the germline V gene, CDR1 is MGHDK and CDR2 is SYGVNS. The CDR3 loop reads CASGRQGTDTQYF. The DNA for the CDR3 is TGTGCCAGCGGTAGACAGGGTACAGATACGCAGTATTTT.

This clonotype was detected a few times. The J gene is TRBJ2-3, the V gene TRBV24-1, with D unclear. Deletions cut 4 bases from V and 5 bases from J, with 9 bases between. The CDR3 spans 13 residues. Per germline, CDR1 KGHDR and CDR2 SFDVKD. The CDR3: CATSEEQGDTQYF. The DNA of the CDR3 is TGTGCCACCAGTGAAGAACAAGGAGATACGCAGTATTTT.

This clonotype was detected ten times or more. The chain couples TRBV18 to TRBJ2-1, with a possible D match to TRBD1 (6 bases). V dropped 3 bases and J dropped 3 bases, with 12 bases sitting between them. This CDR3 is built from 15 residues. Germline loops: CDR1 KGHSH, CDR2 LQKENI. CDR3 coding DNA: TGTGCCAGCTCACCTTTGGGGGCTGGCTACAATGAGCAGTTCTTC. Residues: CASSPLGAGYNEQFF.

This clonotype was seen ten or more times. J is TRBJ2-7 and V is TRBV29-1; TRBD1 matches 10 bases. The germline CDR1 and CDR2 sequences are SQVTM and ANQGSEA. J gave up 4 bases and V 6 bases, and 6 bases lay outside the gene matches. This CDR3 has 13 residues. The chain's CDR3 is CSVGDRGPYEQYF. CDR3 bases: TGCAGCGTAGGGGACAGGGGTCCTTACGAGCAGTACTTC.

The V gene is TRBV27, the J gene TRBJ1-5, with 9 bases aligning to TRBD1. The CDR3 extends over 16 amino acids. The germline gives CDR1 MNHEY, CDR2 SMNVEV (reference sequence). V shed 6 bases and J 2 bases; nucleotides not matched to a gene: 8. DNA of the CDR3: TGTGCCAGCAGAAGCCTGGGACAGGGTCGCAATCAGCCCCAGCATTTT. Protein sequence: CASRSLGQGRNQPQHF.

Turning to this clonotype: Possible read error: a much larger clone is one base away. The rearrangement joins TRBV2 to TRBJ2-5; no firm D call. Trimming took off 6 bases at V and 1 base at J, with 15 bases between the two ends. CDR1 and CDR2 from the germline V gene are SNHLY and FYNNEI. This CDR3 is built from 15 residues. CDR3 loop: CASRGLSSRQETQYF. The CDR3 DNA reads TGTGCCAGCAGAGGGTTGAGTAGCCGCCAAGAGACCCAGTACTTC.

This clonotype was recorded at least ten times. This rearrangement joins TRBV5-1 to TRBJ1-1, with 10 bases lining up with TRBD1. This CDR3 spans 14 amino acids. V trimming: 0 bases; J trimming: 6 bases; junction bases outside the gene matches: 2. The V gene's germline CDR1 is SGHRS and CDR2 YFSETQ. CDR3 protein: CASSLVGTGAEAFF. The CDR3 DNA is TGCGCCAGCAGCTTGGTTGGGACAGGGGCTGAAGCTTTCTTT.

The chain has TRBV6-6 and TRBJ2-1, with D possibly TRBD2 on 7 matching bases. The V end was cut by 6 bases, the J end by 5 bases, with 17 bases between. The CDR3 has 15 amino acids. Germline V gives CDR1 MNHNY, CDR2 SVGAGI (reference sequence). Here the CDR3 reads CASSRTQGRDNEQFF. For the CDR3, the DNA is TGTGCCAGCAGCCGGACTCAGGGGAGGGACAATGAGCAGTTCTTC.

This clonotype came up many times. The chain joins TRBV5-8 to TRBJ2-5; 8 bases align to TRBD2. Germline V lookup: CDR1 SGHTS, CDR2 YDEGEE. CDR3 size: 15 residues. After removal of 0 bases from V and 2 bases from J, the junction contained 3 bases not matched to a gene. The CDR3 region has the DNA TGTGCCAGCAGCTTGGGACTAGCGTTTCAAGAGACCCAGTACTTC. It specifies CASSLGLAFQETQYF. The variable domain in full, completed from reference TRBV5-8 and TRBJ2-5, reads EAGVTQSPTHLIKTRGQQATLRCSPISGHTSVYWYQQALGLGLQFLLWYDEGEERNRGNFPPRFSGRQFPNYSSELNVNALELEDSALYLCASSLGLAFQETQYFGPGTRLLVL.

This clonotype was picked up many times. Its ends do not fully match the called genes, so a read error is possible. The genes are TRBV6-5 and TRBJ1-5; D gene ambiguous. Germline V gene data show CDR1 as MNHEY and CDR2 as SVGAGI. This CDR3 spans 14 amino acids. CDR3 region: CASSSVSSDQPQHF. The CDR3 DNA follows: TGTGCCAGCAGTTCGGTGTCTAGCGATCAGCCCCAGCATTTT.

This clonotype was picked up many times. The rearrangement joins TRBV6-5 to TRBJ2-3; the D gene is possibly TRBD1 (5 bases). Germline V gene sequence: CDR1 MNHEY, CDR2 SVGAGI. This CDR3 spans 16 amino acids. The germline V and J ends were trimmed by 8 bases and 1 base, with 19 bases remaining between them. In DNA, the CDR3 is TGTGCCAGCGGCCACCCATTAGGGGCGGGCACAGATACGCAGTATTTT. Translating it yields CASGHPLGAGTDTQYF.

The sample holds a few counts of this clonotype. This sequence joins TRBV19 and TRBJ2-2; 9 bases match TRBD2. Germline V gene data show CDR1 as LNHDA and CDR2 as SQIVND (reference sequence). The CDR3 has 15 amino acids. With 0 bases clipped from V and 5 bases from J, the junction kept 1 base outside the gene matches. The CDR3, as DNA: TGTGCCAGTAGTATAGAAGCGGGAGGAACCGGGGAGCTGTTTTTT. Translating gives CASSIEAGGTGELFF.

In its sample, this clonotype was seen many times. This chain joins TRBV2 and TRBJ2-1; TRBD2 agrees at 9 bases. This CDR3 is 15 amino acids long. The V gene end was trimmed by 7 bases and the J gene end by 5 bases; junction bases not matched to a gene: 9. In germline, CDR1 is SNHLY, CDR2 FYNNEI. The CDR3 is CASKYSGSFNNEQFF. The CDR3 nucleotides read TGTGCCAGCAAGTATAGCGGGAGTTTTAACAATGAGCAGTTCTTC.